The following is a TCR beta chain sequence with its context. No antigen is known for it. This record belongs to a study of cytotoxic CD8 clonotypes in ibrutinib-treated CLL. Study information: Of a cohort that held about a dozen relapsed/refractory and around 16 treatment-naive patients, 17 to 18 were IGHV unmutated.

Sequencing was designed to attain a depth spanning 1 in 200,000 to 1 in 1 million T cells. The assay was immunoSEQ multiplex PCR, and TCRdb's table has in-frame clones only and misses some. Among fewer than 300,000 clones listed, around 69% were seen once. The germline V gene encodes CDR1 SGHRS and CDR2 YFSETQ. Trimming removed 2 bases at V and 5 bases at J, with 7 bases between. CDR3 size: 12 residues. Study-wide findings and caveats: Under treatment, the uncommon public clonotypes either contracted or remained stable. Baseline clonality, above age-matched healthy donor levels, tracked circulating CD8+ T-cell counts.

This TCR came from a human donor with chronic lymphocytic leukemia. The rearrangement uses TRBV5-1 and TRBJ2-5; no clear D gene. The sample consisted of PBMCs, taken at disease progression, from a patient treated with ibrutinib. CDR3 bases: TGCGCCAGCAGCTTTCAAGGGGAGACCCAGTACTTC. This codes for CASSFQGETQYF.